This entry features one T cell receptor (beta chain) sequence. This entry belongs to a study of blood T cell repertoires in COVID-19. Across the study: The United States, Italy and Spain provided the acute and convalescent COVID-19 samples. Sources were T cells, B-cell-depleted T cells, or PBMCs; the material itself was cDNA or gDNA.

Germline assignment: CDR1 SGHNT and CDR2 YYREEE (reference sequence). The CDR3 extends over 16 amino acids. Trimming cost V 5 bases and J 0 bases, with 14 bases left between them. Per the authors' pipeline: The authors estimated nucleated cell counts from reference gene primer amplification. Sequencing was performed with immunoSEQ multiplex PCR; in TCRdb, only in-frame clones are kept and a portion is missing. V, J and clone size reflect that table, while D and trimming were determined from the DNA. Here the sample spans approximately 200,000 clones, approximately 91% being singletons. This TCR derives from a woman between 55 and 75 years old with acute or convalescent COVID-19. The chain links TRBV5-4 to TRBJ2-2; tentative D call: TRBD2 (7 bases). The sample comprised peripheral blood. The CDR3 region has the DNA TGTGCCAGCAGGCACCTAGGGGGGGCGAACACCGGGGAGCTGTTTTTT. The encoded protein is CASRHLGGANTGELFF. The full variable domain, completed using reference TRBV5-4 and TRBJ2-2, is ETGVTQSPTHLIKTRGQQVTLRCSSQSGHNTVSWYQQALGQGPQFIFQYYREEENGRGNFPPRFSGLQFPNYSSELNVNALELDDSALYLCASRHLGGANTGELFFGEGSRLTVL.